The clone carrying this T cell receptor (beta chain) was observed a few times. Its target is unknown. The sample is drawn from a study of tumour-infiltrating T cells in Burkitt lymphoma. For the study at large: The Burkitt lymphoma cohort spanned all epidemiological subtypes. Productive clonality predicted overall and progression-free survival. Study results and limitations: Many Burkitt lymphoma patients shared several public clonotypes.

Trimming shortened V by 1 base and J by 4 bases, and 8 bases separated the two germline ends. This CDR3 contains 15 residues. Germline CDR1 and CDR2: MNHNS and SASEGT. Clones were read by immunoSEQ multiplex PCR, and TCRdb kept only the in-frame ones, dropping some. This table has about 3,200 clones, about an eighth appearing once. The origin of this receptor is a human donor with Burkitt lymphoma. The chain combines TRBV6-1 with TRBJ1-6; the D is unclear. Sample: tumor tissue. Here the CDR3 reads CASSEGGDYNSPLHF. The CDR3 region has the DNA TGTGCCAGCAGTGAAGGGGGAGATTATAATTCACCCCTCCACTTT.